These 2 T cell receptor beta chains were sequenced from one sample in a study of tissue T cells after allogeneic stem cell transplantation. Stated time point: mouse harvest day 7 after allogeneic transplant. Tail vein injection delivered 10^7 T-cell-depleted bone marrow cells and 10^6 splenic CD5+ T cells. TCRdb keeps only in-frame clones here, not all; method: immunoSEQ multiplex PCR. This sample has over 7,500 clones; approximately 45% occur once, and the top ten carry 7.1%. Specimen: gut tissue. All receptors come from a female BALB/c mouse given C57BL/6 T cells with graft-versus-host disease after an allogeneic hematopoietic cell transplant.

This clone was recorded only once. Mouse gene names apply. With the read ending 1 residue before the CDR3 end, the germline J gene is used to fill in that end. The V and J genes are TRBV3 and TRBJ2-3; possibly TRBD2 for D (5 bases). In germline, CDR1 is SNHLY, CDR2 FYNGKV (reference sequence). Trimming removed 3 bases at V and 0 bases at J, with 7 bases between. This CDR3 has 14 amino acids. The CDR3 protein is CASSFWASAETLYF. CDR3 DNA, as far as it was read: TGTGCCAGCAGCTTCTGGGCTAGTGCAGAAACGCTGTAT.

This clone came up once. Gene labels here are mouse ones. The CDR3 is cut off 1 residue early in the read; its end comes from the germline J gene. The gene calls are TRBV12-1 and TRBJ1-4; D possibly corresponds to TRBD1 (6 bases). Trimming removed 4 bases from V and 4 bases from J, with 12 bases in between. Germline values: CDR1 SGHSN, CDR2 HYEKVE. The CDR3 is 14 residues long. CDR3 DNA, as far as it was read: TGTGCCAGCTCCCCCGGGACATACAACGAAAGATTATTT. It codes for CASSPGTYNERLF. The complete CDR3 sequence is CASSPGTYNERLFF.